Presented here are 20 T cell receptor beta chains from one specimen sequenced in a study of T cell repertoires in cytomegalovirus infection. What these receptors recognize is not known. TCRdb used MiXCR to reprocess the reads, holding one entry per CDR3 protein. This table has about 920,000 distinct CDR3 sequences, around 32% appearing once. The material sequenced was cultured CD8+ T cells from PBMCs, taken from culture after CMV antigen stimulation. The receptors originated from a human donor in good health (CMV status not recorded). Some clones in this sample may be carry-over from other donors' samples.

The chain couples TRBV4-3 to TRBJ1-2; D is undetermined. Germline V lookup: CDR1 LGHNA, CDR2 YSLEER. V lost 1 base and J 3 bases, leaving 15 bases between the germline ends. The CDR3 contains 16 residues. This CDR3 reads CASSQVWATSDYGYTF. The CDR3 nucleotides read TGCGCCAGCAGCCAAGTCTGGGCTACCTCAGACTATGGCTACACCTTC.

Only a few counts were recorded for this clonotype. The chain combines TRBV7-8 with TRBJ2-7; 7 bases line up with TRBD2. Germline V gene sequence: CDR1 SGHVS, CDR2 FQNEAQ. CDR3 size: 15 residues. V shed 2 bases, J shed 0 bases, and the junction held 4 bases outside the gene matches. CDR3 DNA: TGTGCCAGCAGCTTATATGGGGGGGACTCCTACGAGCAGTACGTC. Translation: CASSLYGGDSYEQYV.

CDR3 in amino acids: CAISETGQGIDTEAFF. In DNA, the CDR3 is TGTGCCATCAGTGAGACGGGACAGGGCATTGACACTGAAGCTTTCTTT. V and J are TRBV10-3 and TRBJ1-1, with 9 nucleotides matching TRBD1. This CDR3 has 16 residues. V shed 2 bases and J 3 bases; nucleotides not matched to a gene: 7. CDR1 ENHRY and CDR2 SYGVKD come from the germline V gene.

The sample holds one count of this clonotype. CDR3: CASRDPGQGYQPQHF. DNA for the CDR3: TGTGCCAGCAGAGATCCGGGACAGGGATATCAGCCCCAGCATTTT. The chain couples TRBV6-2 or TRBV6-3 to TRBJ1-5; 9 nucleotides line up with TRBD1. This CDR3 is built from 15 residues. In germline, CDR1 is MNHEY, CDR2 SVGEGT. The trim removed 6 bases at V and 5 bases at J, leaving 8 bases unmatched.

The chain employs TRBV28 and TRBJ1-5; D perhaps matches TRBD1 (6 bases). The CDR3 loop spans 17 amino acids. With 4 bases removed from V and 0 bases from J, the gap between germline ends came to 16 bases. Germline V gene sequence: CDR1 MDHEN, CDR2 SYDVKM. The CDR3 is CASSSPHRAYSNQPQHF. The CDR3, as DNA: TGTGCCAGCAGTTCTCCCCACAGGGCATATAGCAATCAGCCCCAGCATTTT. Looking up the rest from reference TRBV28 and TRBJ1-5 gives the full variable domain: DVKVTQSSRYLVKRTGEKVFLECVQDMDHENMFWYRQDPGLGLRLIYFSYDVKMKEKGDIPEGYSVSREKKERFSLILESASTNQTSMYLCASSSPHRAYSNQPQHFGDGTRLSIL.

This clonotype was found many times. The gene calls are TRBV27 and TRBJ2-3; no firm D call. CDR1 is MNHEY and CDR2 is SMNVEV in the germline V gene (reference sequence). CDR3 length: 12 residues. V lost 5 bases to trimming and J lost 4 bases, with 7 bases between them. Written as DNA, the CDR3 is TGTGCCAGCAGTGAGGCCCCAGATACGCAGTATTTT. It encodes CASSEAPDTQYF.

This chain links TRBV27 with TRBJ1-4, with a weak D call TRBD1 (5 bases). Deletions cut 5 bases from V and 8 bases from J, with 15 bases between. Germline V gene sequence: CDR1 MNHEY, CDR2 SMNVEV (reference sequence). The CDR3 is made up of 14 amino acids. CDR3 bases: TGTGCCAGCAGTCGGACCTTTAGGGGCGAAAAACTGTTTTTT. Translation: CASSRTFRGEKLFF.

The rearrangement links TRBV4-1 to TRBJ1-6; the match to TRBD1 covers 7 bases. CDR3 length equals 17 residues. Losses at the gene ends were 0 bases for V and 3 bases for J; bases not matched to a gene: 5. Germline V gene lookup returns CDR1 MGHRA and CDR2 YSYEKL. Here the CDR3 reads CASSQDSQGVYNSPLHF. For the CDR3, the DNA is TGCGCCAGCAGCCAAGATTCGCAGGGGGTCTATAATTCACCCCTCCACTTT.

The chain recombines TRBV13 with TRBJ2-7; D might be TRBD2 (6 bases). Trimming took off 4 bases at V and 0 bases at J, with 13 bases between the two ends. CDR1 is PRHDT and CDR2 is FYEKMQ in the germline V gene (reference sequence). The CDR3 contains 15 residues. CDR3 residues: CASSSRDLSSYEQYV. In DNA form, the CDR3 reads TGTGCCAGCAGCTCCCGGGACTTGAGCTCCTACGAGCAGTACGTC.

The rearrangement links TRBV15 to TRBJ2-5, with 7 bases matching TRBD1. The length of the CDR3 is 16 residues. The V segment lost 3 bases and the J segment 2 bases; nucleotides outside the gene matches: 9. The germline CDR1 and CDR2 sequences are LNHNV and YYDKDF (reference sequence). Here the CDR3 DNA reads TGTGCCACCAGCAGGGCCCGGACAGGAATACAAGAGACCCAGTACTTC. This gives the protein CATSRARTGIQETQYF.

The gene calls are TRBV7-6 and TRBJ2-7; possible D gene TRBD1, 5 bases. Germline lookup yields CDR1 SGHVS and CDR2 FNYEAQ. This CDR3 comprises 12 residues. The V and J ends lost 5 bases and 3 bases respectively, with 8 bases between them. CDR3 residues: CASSDRLYEQYF. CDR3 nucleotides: TGTGCCAGCAGCGACAGACTCTACGAGCAGTACTTC. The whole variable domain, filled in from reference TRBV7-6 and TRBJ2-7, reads GAGVSQSPRYKVTKRGQDVALRCDPISGHVSLYWYRQALGQGPEFLTYFNYEAQQDKSGLPNDRFSAERPEGSISTLTIQRTEQRDSAMYRCASSDRLYEQYFGPGTRLTVT.

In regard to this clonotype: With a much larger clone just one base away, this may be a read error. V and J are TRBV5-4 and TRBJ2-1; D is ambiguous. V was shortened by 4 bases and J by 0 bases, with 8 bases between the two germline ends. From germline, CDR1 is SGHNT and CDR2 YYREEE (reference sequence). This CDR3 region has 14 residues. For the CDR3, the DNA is TGTGCCAGCAGCCCGGAAATCTCCTACAATGAGCAGTTCTTC. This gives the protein CASSPEISYNEQFF.

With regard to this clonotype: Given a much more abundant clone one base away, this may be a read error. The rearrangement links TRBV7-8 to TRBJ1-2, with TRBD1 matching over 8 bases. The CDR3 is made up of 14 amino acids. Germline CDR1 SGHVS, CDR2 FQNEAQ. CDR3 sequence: CASSPGQGYYDYTF. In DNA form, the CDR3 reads TGTGCCAGCAGCCCAGGACAGGGTTACTATGACTACACCTTC.

The CDR3 reads CASSGRRSAASTYEQYF. The CDR3 DNA reads as TGTGCCAGCAGCGGTCGTCGGTCTGCCGCCTCTACCTACGAGCAGTACTTC. This rearrangement joins TRBV7-9 to TRBJ2-7; D uncertain. The germline V gene has CDR1 SEHNR and CDR2 FQNEAQ (reference sequence). This CDR3 has 17 residues. Between the trimmed V and J ends, which lost 5 bases and 2 bases, there was a span of 22 bases.

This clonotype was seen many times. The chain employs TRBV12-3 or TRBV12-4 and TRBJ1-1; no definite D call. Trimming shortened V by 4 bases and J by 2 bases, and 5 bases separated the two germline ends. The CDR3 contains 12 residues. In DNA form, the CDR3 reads TGTGCCAGCAGTTATATTAACACTGAAGCTTTCTTT. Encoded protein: CASSYINTEAFF.

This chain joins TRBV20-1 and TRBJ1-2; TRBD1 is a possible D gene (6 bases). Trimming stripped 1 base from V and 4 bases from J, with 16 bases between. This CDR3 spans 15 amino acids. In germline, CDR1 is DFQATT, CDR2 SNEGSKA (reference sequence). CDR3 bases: TGCAGTGCTAGAGCCTGGACAGAAGACACCTATGGCTACACCTTC. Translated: CSARAWTEDTYGYTF.

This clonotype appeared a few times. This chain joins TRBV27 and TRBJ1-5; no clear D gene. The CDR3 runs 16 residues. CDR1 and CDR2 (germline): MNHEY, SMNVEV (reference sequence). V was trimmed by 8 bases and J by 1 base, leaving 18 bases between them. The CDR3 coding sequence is TGTGCCAGCCGGGATAGCATAGGGTCGAGCAATCAGCCCCAGCATTTT. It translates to CASRDSIGSSNQPQHF.

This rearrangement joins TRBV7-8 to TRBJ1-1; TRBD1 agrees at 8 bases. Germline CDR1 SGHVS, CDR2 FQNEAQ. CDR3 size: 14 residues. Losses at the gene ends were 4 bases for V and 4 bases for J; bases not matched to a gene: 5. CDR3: CASSSYRGGTEAFF. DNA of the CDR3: TGTGCCAGCAGCTCCTACAGGGGGGGCACTGAAGCTTTCTTT.

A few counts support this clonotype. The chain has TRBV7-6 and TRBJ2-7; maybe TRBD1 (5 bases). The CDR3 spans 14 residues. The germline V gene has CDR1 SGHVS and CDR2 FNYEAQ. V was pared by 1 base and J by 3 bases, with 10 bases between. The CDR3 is CASSLGDSHYEQYF. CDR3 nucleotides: TGTGCCAGCAGCTTAGGTGACAGCCACTACGAGCAGTACTTC.

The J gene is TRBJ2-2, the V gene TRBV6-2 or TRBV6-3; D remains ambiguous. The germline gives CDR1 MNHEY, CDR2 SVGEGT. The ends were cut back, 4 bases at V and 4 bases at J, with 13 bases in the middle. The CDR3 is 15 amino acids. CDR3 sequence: CASSSQDLITGELFF. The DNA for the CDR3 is TGTGCCAGCAGTTCTCAGGACCTGATCACCGGGGAGCTGTTTTTT.